This TCR beta chain was identified in a study of OX40 agonist ivuxolimab in advanced cancers. Study details: Partial responses were achieved by three patients, one with hepatocellular carcinoma and two with cutaneous melanoma.

Germline V lookup: CDR1 SGHNT, CDR2 YYREEE (reference sequence). This CDR3 comprises 12 residues. V lost 2 bases and J lost 8, with 10 bases in between. Study-wide results and limits: Clones of CD4+ and CD8+ blood T cells grew by week 6 at doses of 0.1 to 3.0 mg/kg. Expanded clones were, on average, more numerous in CD8+ T cells than in CD4+.

Notes on this clone: As yet, its antigen is unknown.

Repertoires were generated with immunoSEQ multiplex PCR, while TCRdb's copy carries only in-frame clones and drops some. In the table there are some 90,000 clones, about 87% of which are singletons. Sequenced material: CD4+ or CD8+ T cells sorted from blood, taken in a trial of the OX40 agonist ivuxolimab. The TCR comes from an adult with an advanced solid tumor such as melanoma, head and neck, liver or kidney cancer. V is TRBV5-4 and J is TRBJ1-2, with a tentative D call TRBD1 (5 bases). CDR3 sequence: CASSFGASGYTF. The DNA of the CDR3 is TGTGCCAGCAGCTTTGGGGCGAGCGGCTACACCTTC.